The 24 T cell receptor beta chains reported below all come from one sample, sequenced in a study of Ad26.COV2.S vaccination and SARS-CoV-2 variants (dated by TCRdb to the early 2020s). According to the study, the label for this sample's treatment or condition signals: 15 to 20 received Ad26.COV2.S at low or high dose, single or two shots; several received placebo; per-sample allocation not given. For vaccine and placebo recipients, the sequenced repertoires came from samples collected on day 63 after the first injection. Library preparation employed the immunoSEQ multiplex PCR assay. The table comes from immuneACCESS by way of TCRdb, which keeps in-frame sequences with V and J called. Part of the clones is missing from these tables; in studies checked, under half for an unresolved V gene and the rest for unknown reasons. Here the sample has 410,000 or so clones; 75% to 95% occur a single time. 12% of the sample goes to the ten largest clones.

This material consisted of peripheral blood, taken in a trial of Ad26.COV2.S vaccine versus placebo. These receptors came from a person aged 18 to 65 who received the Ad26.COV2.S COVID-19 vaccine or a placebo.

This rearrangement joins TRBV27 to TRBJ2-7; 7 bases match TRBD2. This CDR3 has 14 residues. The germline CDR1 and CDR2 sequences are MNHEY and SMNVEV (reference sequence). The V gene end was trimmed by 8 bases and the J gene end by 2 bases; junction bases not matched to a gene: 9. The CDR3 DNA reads TGTGCCAGCTGGGAAGCGGGGACTGCCTACGAGCAGTACTTC. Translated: CASWEAGTAYEQYF.

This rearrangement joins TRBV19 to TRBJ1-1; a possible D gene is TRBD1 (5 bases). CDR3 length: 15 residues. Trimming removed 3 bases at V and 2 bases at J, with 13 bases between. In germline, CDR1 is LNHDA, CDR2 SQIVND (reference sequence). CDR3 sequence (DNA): TGTGCCAGTAGTATGGTCCAGGGCTATAACACTGAAGCTTTCTTT. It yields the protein CASSMVQGYNTEAFF. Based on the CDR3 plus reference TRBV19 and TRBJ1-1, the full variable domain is DGGITQSPKYLFRKEGQNVTLSCEQNLNHDAMYWYRQDPGQGLRLIYYSQIVNDFQKGDIAEGYSVSREKKESFPLTVTSAQKNPTAFYLCASSMVQGYNTEAFFGQGTRLTVV.

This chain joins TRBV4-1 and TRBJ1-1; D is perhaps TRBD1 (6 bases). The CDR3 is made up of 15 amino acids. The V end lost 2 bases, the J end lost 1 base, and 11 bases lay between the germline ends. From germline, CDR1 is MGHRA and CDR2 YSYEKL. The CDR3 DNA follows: TGCGCCAGCAGCCAATTTGAGGGGGGGAACACTGAAGCTTTCTTT. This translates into CASSQFEGGNTEAFF.

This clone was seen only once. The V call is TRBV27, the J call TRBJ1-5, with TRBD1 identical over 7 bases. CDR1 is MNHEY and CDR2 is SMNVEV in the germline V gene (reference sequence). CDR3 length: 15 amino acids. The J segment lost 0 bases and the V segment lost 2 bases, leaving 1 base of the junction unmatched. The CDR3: CASSLGQASNQPQHF. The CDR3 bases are TGTGCCAGCAGTTTAGGACAGGCTAGCAATCAGCCCCAGCATTTT.

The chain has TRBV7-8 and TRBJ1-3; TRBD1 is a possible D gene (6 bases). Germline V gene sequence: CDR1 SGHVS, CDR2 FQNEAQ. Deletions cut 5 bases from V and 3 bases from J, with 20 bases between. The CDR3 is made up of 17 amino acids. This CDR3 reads CASSLKYRETIGNTIYF. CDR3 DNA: TGTGCCAGCAGCCTAAAGTACAGGGAAACCATTGGAAACACCATATATTTT. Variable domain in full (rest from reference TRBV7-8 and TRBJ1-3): GAGVSQSPRYKVAKRGQDVALRCDPISGHVSLFWYQQALGQGPEFLTYFQNEAQLDKSGLPSDRFFAERPEGSVSTLKIQRTQQEDSAVYLCASSLKYRETIGNTIYFGEGSWLTVV.

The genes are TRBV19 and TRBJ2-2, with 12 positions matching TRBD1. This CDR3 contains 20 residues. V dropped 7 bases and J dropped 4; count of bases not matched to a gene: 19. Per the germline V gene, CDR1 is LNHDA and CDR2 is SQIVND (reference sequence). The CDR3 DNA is TGTGCCAGTACCTCATTCACGGGACAGGGGGCGCTTGGGGTCACCGGGGAGCTGTTTTTT. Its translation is CASTSFTGQGALGVTGELFF.

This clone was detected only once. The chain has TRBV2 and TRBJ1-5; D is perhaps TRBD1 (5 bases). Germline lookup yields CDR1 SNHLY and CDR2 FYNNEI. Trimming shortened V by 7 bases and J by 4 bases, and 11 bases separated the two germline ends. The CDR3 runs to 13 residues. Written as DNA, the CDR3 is TGTGCCAGCACCTCGAAGGGGAATCAGCCCCAGCATTTT. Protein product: CASTSKGNQPQHF.

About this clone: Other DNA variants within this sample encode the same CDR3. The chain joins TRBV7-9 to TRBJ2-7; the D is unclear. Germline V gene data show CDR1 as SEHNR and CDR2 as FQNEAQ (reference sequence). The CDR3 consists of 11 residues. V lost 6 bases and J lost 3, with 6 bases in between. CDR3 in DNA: TGTGCCAGCAGTTTTAGCTACGAGCAGTACTTC. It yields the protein CASSFSYEQYF.

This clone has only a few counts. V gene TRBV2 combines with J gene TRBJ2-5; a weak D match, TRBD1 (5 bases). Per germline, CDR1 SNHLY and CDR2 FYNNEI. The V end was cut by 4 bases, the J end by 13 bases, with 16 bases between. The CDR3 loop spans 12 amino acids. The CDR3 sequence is CASSAGPARGYF. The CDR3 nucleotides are TGTGCCAGCAGTGCAGGGCCGGCAAGAGGGTACTTC.

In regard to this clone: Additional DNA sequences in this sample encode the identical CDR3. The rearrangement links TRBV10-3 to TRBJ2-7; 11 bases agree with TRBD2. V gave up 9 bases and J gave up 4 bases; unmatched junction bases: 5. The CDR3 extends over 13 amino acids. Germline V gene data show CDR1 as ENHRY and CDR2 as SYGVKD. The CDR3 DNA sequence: TGTGCCATTGGGACTAGCGGCTCATACGAGCAGTACTTC. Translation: CAIGTSGSYEQYF.

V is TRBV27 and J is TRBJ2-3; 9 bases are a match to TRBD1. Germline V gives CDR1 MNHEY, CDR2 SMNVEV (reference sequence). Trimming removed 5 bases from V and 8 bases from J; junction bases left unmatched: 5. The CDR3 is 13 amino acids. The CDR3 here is CASSVQGAPTQYF. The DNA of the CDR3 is TGTGCCAGCAGTGTACAGGGGGCACCTACGCAGTATTTT.

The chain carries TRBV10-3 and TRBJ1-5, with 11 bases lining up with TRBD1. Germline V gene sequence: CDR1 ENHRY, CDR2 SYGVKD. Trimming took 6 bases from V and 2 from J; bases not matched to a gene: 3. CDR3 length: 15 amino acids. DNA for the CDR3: TGTGCCATCAGAGGACAGGGGGCCGGCAATCAGCCCCAGCATTTT. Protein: CAIRGQGAGNQPQHF.

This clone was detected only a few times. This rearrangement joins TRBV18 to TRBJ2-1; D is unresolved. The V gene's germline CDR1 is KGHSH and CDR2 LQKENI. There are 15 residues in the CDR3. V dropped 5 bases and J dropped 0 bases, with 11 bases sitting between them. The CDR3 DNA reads TGTGCCAGCTCATTCACAGAGCTCTCCTACAATGAGCAGTTCTTC. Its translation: CASSFTELSYNEQFF. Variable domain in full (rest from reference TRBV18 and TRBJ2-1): NAGVMQNPRHLVRRRGQEARLRCSPMKGHSHVYWYRQLPEEGLKFMVYLQKENIIDESGMPKERFSAEFPKEGPSILRIQQVVRGDSAAYFCASSFTELSYNEQFFGPGTRLTVL.

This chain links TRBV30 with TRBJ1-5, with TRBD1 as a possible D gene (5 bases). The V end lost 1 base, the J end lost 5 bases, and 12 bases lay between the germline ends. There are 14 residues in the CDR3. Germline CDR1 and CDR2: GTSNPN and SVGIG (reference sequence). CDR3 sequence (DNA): TGTGCCTGGAGTGACATCGGGGGGGATCAGCCCCAGCATTTT. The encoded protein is CAWSDIGGDQPQHF. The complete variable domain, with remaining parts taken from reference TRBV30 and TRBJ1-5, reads SQTIHQWPATLVQPVGSPLSLECTVEGTSNPNLYWYRQAAGRGLQLLFYSVGIGQISSEVPQNLSASRPQDRQFILSSKKLLLSDSGFYLCAWSDIGGDQPQHFGDGTRLSIL.

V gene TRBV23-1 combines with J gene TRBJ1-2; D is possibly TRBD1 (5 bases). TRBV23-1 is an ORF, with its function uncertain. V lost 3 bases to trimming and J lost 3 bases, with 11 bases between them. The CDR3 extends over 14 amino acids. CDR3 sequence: CASSHGGVDYGYTF. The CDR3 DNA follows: TGCGCCAGCAGTCATGGGGGTGTCGACTATGGCTACACCTTC.

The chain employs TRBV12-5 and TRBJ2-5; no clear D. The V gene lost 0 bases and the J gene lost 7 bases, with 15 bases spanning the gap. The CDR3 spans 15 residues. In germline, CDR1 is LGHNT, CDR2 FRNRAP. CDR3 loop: CASGLVLLPVGTQYF. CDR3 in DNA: TGTGCTAGTGGTTTGGTATTGCTACCCGTGGGGACCCAGTACTTC.

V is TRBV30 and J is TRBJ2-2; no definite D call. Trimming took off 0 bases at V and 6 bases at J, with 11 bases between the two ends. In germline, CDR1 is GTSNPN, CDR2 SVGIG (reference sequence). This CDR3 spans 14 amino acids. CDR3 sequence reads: CAWSVIPTAGELFF. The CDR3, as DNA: TGTGCCTGGAGTGTAATCCCCACGGCCGGGGAGCTGTTTTTT.

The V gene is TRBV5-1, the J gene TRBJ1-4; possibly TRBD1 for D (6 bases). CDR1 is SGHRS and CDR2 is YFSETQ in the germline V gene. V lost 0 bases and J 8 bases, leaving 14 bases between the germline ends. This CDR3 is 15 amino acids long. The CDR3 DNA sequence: TGCGCCAGCAGCTTGGAGGGCAGGGGCGACGAAAAACTGTTTTTT. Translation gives CASSLEGRGDEKLFF. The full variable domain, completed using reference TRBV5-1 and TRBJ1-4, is KAGVTQTPRYLIKTRGQQVTLSCSPISGHRSVSWYQQTPGQGLQFLFEYFSETQRNKGNFPGRFSGRQFSNSRSEMNVSTLELGDSALYLCASSLEGRGDEKLFFGSGTQLSVL.

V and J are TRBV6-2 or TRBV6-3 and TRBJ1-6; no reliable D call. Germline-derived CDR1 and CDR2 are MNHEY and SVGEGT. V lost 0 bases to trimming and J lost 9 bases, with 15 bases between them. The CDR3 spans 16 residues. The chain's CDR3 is CASSYSTSLPSSPLHF. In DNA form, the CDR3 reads TGTGCCAGCAGTTACTCGACGAGCCTGCCGAGTTCACCCCTCCACTTT.

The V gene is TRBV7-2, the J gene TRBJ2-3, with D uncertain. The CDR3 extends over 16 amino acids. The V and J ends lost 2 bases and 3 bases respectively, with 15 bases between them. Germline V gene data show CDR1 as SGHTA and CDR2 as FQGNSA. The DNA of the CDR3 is TGTGCCAGCAGCTTAAGTCAAGCCTTCCGGACAGATACGCAGTATTTT. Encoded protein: CASSLSQAFRTDTQYF.

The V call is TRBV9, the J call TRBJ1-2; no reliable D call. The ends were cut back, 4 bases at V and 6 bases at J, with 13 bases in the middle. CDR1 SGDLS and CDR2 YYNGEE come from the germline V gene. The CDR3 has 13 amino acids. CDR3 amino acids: CASSSGGLDGYTF. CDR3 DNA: TGTGCCAGCAGCTCTGGAGGTCTTGATGGCTACACCTTC.

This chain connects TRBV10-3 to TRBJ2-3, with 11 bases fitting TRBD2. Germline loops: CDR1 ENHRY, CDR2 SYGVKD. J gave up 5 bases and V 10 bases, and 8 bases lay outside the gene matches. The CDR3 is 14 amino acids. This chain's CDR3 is CASSGLAVGDTQYF. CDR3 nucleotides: TGTGCCAGCTCGGGACTAGCGGTCGGAGATACGCAGTATTTT.

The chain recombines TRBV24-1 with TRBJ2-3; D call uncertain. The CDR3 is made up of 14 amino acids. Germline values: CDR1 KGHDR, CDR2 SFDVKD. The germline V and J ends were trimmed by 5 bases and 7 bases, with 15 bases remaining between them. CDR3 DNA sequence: TGTGCCACCAGTGCCGCCTCGGCGGCCAATACGCAGTATTTT. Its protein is CATSAASAANTQYF.

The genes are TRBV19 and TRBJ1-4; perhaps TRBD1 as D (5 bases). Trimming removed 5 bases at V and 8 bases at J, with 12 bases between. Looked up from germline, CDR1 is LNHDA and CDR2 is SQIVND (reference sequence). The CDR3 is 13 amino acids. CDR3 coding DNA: TGTGCCAGTAGTCAACAGGTCGGGGAAAAACTGTTTTTT. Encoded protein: CASSQQVGEKLFF.